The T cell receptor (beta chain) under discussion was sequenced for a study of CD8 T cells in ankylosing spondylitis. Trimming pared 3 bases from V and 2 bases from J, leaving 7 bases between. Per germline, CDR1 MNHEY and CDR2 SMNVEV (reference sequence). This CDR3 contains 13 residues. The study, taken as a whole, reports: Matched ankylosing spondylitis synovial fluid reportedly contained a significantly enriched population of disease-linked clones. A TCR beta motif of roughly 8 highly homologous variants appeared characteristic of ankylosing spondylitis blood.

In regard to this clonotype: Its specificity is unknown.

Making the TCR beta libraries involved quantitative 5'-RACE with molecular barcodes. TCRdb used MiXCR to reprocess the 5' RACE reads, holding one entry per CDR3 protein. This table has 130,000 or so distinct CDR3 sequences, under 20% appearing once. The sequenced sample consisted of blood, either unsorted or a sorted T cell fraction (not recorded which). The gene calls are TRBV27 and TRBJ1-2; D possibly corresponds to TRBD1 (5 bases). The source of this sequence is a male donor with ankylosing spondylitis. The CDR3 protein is CASSLGRNYGYTF. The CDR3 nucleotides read TGTGCCAGCAGTTTGGGACGGAACTATGGCTACACCTTC.